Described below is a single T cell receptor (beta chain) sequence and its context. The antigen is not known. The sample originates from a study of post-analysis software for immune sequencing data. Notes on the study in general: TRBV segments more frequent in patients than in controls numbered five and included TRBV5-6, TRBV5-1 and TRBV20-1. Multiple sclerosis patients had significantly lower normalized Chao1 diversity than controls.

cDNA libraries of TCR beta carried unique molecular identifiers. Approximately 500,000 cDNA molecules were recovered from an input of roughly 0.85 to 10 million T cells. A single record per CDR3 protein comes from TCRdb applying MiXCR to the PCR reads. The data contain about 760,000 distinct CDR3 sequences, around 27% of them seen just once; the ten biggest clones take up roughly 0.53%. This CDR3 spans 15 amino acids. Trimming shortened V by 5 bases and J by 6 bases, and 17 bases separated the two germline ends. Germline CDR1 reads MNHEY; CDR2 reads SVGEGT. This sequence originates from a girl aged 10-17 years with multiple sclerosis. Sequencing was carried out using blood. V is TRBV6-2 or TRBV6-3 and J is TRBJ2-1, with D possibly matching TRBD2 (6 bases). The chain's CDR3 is CASSRPPGVGNEQFF. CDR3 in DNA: TGTGCCAGCAGTCGACCTCCGGGGGTAGGCAATGAGCAGTTCTTC.